The text below deals with one T cell receptor beta chain. What it binds is not known. The sample belongs to a study of tumor-infiltrating lymphocytes in primary liver carcinoma. At the level of the study: The cohort included men and women aged 30 to 69 years.

CDR3 size: 17 residues. Germline CDR1 SGHAT, CDR2 FQNNGV. V lost 2 bases, J lost 9 bases, and 16 bases stayed unmatched. Study-level findings and limits: It was observed that only about 7.5-25% of the top clones appeared in every one of the five tumor regions.

Total RNA and DNA came together from around 20-30 mg of bulk tissue without cell sorting. Whichever tumor sample was examined, it had over 75% viable tumor cells. The template, about 500 ng total RNA, yielded TCR beta cDNA made with a constant-region primer. Investigators got TCR beta libraries out of three nested multiplex PCR rounds, done with slightly modified ARM-PCR. For approximately 9 cycles apiece, the opening two PCR rounds ran with TRBV1-TRBV30 forward primers and a C-beta reverse primer. One entry per CDR3 protein, called by TCRdb with MiXCR from the multiplex PCR reads. The table includes about 29,000 distinct CDR3 sequences, about 79% detected once.

The sample taken for sequencing was liver tumor tissue from sampling region 5. Noted subset: tumor region T5, tumor centre. V is TRBV11-2 and J is TRBJ2-1, with 7 bases matching TRBD2. This TCR was recovered from a man in his forties with primary liver carcinoma and hepatitis B virus infection. CDR3 sequence: CASSLLLPGGAGSEQFF. The CDR3 nucleotides are TGTGCCAGCAGCTTACTCCTACCGGGGGGAGCCGGGAGTGAGCAGTTCTTC.